Below are 22 T cell receptor beta chains sequenced from a single sample in a study of T cell responses to AZD1222 COVID-19 vaccine. Sequenced by immunoSEQ multiplex PCR; TCRdb stores in-frame clones only, minus some. Of 140,000 to 150,000 clones listed, 75% to 90% are singletons. Here the sequenced sample was peripheral blood, taken on day 0 of AZD1222 vaccination. The receptors stem from an adult in good health.

J is TRBJ2-2 and V is TRBV6-5; 7 bases fit TRBD2. Germline CDR1 MNHEY, CDR2 SVGAGI. The CDR3 is 16 residues long. V shed 0 bases, J shed 6 bases, and the junction held 7 bases outside the gene matches. The CDR3 nucleotides are TGTGCCAGCAGTTACTCGGGGACTACCGGATCCGGGGAGCTGTTTTTT. Translated: CASSYSGTTGSGELFF.

This chain links TRBV5-1 with TRBJ2-1; 8 positions match TRBD2. With V trimmed by 4 bases and J by 8 bases, 8 bases remained unmatched. The V gene's germline CDR1 is SGHRS and CDR2 YFSETQ. The CDR3 runs 14 residues. CDR3 protein: CASSRVAGFDEQFF. CDR3 DNA sequence: TGCGCCAGCAGCAGAGTAGCGGGATTTGATGAGCAGTTCTTC.

V usage is TRBV18 and J usage is TRBJ2-7, with 13 bases identical to TRBD2. The CDR3 spans 15 residues. Germline V gene data show CDR1 as KGHSH and CDR2 as LQKENI. J was trimmed by 7 bases and V by 6 bases; bases with no gene match: 9. In DNA form, the CDR3 reads TGTGCCAGCTCCCGCCCTGGACTAGCGGGAGTTGAGCAGTACTTC. Protein sequence: CASSRPGLAGVEQYF.

The chain employs TRBV5-4 and TRBJ1-2; 9 nucleotides agree with TRBD1. Germline V gene lookup returns CDR1 SGHNT and CDR2 YYREEE (reference sequence). The CDR3 loop spans 14 amino acids. Losses at the gene ends were 0 bases for V and 8 bases for J; bases not matched to a gene: 5. The CDR3 loop reads CASSLARTGVGYTF. DNA for the CDR3: TGTGCCAGCAGCTTGGCGCGGACAGGGGTGGGCTACACCTTC.

The chain uses TRBV14 and TRBJ2-1, with D perhaps TRBD1 (6 bases). Trimming removed 2 bases at V and 7 bases at J, with 15 bases between. Germline CDR1 SGHDN, CDR2 FVKESK. The CDR3 loop spans 15 amino acids. The chain's CDR3 is CASSQIRGFGNEQFF. For the CDR3, the DNA is TGTGCCAGCAGCCAAATCAGGGGTTTCGGGAATGAGCAGTTCTTC. The full variable domain, its missing parts supplied by reference TRBV14 and TRBJ2-1, is EAGVTQFPSHSVIEKGQTVTLRCDPISGHDNLYWYRRVMGKEIKFLLHFVKESKQDESGMPNNRFLAERTGGTYSTLKVQPAELEDSGVYFCASSQIRGFGNEQFFGPGTRLTVL.

The CDR3 is CASSRGQGDYGYTF. DNA of the CDR3: TGTGCCAGTAGTAGGGGACAGGGCGACTATGGCTACACCTTC. The V gene is TRBV19, the J gene TRBJ1-2; 9 bases line up with TRBD1. There are 14 residues in the CDR3. Germline V gene data show CDR1 as LNHDA and CDR2 as SQIVND (reference sequence). V gave up 4 bases and J gave up 3 bases; unmatched junction bases: 3.

This clone has a single count. The same CDR3 can be traced to other DNA sequences in this sample. The rearrangement joins TRBV27 to TRBJ2-1; 13 bases are shared with TRBD2. Germline V lookup: CDR1 MNHEY, CDR2 SMNVEV (reference sequence). V lost 4 bases, J lost 7 bases, and 4 bases stayed unmatched. The CDR3 is 15 amino acids. The CDR3 is CASSSGLAGYNEQFF. As DNA, the CDR3 is TGTGCCAGCAGTTCGGGACTAGCGGGGTATAATGAGCAGTTCTTC.

The J gene is TRBJ2-5, the V gene TRBV10-1, with 9 bases fitting TRBD2. Losses at the gene ends were 2 bases for V and 1 base for J; bases not matched to a gene: 5. The CDR3 loop spans 16 amino acids. Germline V lookup: CDR1 WNHNN, CDR2 SYGVQD (reference sequence). Here the CDR3 DNA reads TGCGCCAGCAGTGAGAGCACTAGCGGGTCCCAAGAGACCCAGTACTTC. As protein: CASSESTSGSQETQYF.

This clone was seen a few times. The V gene is TRBV7-9, the J gene TRBJ2-7; 10 bases agree with TRBD1. This CDR3 contains 14 residues. Unmatched junction bases numbered 2, after V lost 5 bases and J lost 1 base. Germline values: CDR1 SEHNR, CDR2 FQNEAQ (reference sequence). DNA of the CDR3: TGTGCCAGCAGCAGGACAGGGGGGTCCTACGAGCAGTACTTC. Its protein is CASSRTGGSYEQYF.

The rearrangement uses TRBV5-5 and TRBJ2-3, with D possibly being TRBD1 or TRBD2 (6 bases each). The CDR3 has 15 amino acids. From germline, CDR1 is SGHKS and CDR2 YYEKEE (reference sequence). The ends were cut back, 4 bases at V and 0 bases at J, with 12 bases in the middle. Here the CDR3 DNA reads TGTGCCAGCAGCATCAGGGGACTGAGCACAGATACGCAGTATTTT. Residues: CASSIRGLSTDTQYF. The complete variable domain, with remaining parts taken from reference TRBV5-5 and TRBJ2-3, reads DAGVTQSPTHLIKTRGQQVTLRCSPISGHKSVSWYQQVLGQGPQFIFQYYEKEERGRGNFPDRFSARQFPNYSSELNVNALLLGDSALYLCASSIRGLSTDTQYFGPGTRLTVL.

The chain has TRBV27 and TRBJ2-5; 8 bases agree with TRBD1. After removal of 3 bases from V and 5 bases from J, the junction contained 8 bases not matched to a gene. This CDR3 has 15 residues. CDR1 and CDR2 from the germline V gene are MNHEY and SMNVEV (reference sequence). CDR3 in DNA: TGTGCCAGCAGTTTGGACAGGGTGGGGTTGGAGACCCAGTACTTC. The encoded protein is CASSLDRVGLETQYF.

The V and J genes are TRBV18 and TRBJ2-3; TRBD2 matches 11 bases. The CDR3 has 17 residues. Germline values: CDR1 KGHSH, CDR2 LQKENI. After removal of 0 bases from V and 3 bases from J, the junction contained 5 bases not matched to a gene. CDR3 coding DNA: TGTGCCAGCTCACCACCCCGACTAGCGGGAAGTACAGATACGCAGTATTTT. Translated, it gives CASSPPRLAGSTDTQYF.

The J gene is TRBJ2-7, the V gene TRBV10-3; D gene unclear. Germline V lookup: CDR1 ENHRY, CDR2 SYGVKD. The CDR3 loop spans 12 amino acids. V lost 7 bases to trimming and J lost 0 bases, with 7 bases between them. CDR3 region: CAIMGSSYEQYF. In nucleotides, the CDR3 is TGTGCCATCATGGGAAGCTCCTACGAGCAGTACTTC.

The V and J genes are TRBV5-1 and TRBJ2-6; D is uncertain. Germline V gives CDR1 SGHRS, CDR2 YFSETQ. The CDR3 is 14 amino acids. Trimming shortened V by 7 bases and J by 1 base, and 9 bases separated the two germline ends. This chain's CDR3 is CASDAWSGANVLTF. CDR3 nucleotides: TGCGCCAGCGACGCGTGGTCTGGGGCCAACGTCCTGACTTTC.

The chain couples TRBV15 to TRBJ2-7, with TRBD1 identical over 7 bases. Trimming took 3 bases from V and 4 from J; bases not matched to a gene: 6. CDR1 is LNHNV, CDR2 YYDKDF, per germline (reference sequence). CDR3 length equals 14 residues. CDR3 in DNA: TGTGCCACCAGCAGTAGGGACAGAGAATACGAGCAGTACTTC. Encoded protein: CATSSRDREYEQYF.

The rearrangement joins TRBV6-5 to TRBJ1-1; D is ambiguous. Germline assignment: CDR1 MNHEY and CDR2 SVGAGI. The CDR3 covers 15 residues. The V and J ends lost 0 bases and 0 bases respectively, with 8 bases between them. CDR3 nucleotide sequence: TGTGCCAGCAGTTACTCGGGCCAGATGAACACTGAAGCTTTCTTT. Protein sequence: CASSYSGQMNTEAFF.

This chain uses TRBV19 with TRBJ2-7; TRBD1 matches at 7 bases. The germline gives CDR1 LNHDA, CDR2 SQIVND (reference sequence). The CDR3 extends over 16 amino acids. V shed 4 bases, J shed 4 bases, and the junction held 13 bases outside the gene matches. CDR3 coding DNA: TGTGCCAGTAGTACCCCCACGTGGCAGGGGGTTTACGAGCAGTACTTC. The encoded protein is CASSTPTWQGVYEQYF. Drawing the rest from reference TRBV19 and TRBJ2-7, the complete variable domain is DGGITQSPKYLFRKEGQNVTLSCEQNLNHDAMYWYRQDPGQGLRLIYYSQIVNDFQKGDIAEGYSVSREKKESFPLTVTSAQKNPTAFYLCASSTPTWQGVYEQYFGPGTRLTVT.

The genes are TRBV10-1 and TRBJ2-5, with D maybe TRBD1 (6 bases). The V gene lost 6 bases and the J gene lost 3 bases, with 11 bases spanning the gap. Germline-derived CDR1 and CDR2 are WNHNN and SYGVQD (reference sequence). CDR3 length: 13 amino acids. The CDR3 here is CASSRDTKETQYF. The CDR3 region has the DNA TGCGCCAGCAGCCGGGACACCAAAGAGACCCAGTACTTC.

This clone was observed a handful of times. This same CDR3 is encoded by further DNA sequences in the sample. The chain employs TRBV7-8 and TRBJ1-1, with D uncertain. V lost 5 bases and J 1 base, leaving 8 bases between the germline ends. Germline loops: CDR1 SGHVS, CDR2 FQNEAQ. The CDR3 is 13 residues long. This CDR3 reads CASSLGANTEAFF. The DNA for the CDR3 is TGTGCCAGCAGCCTAGGAGCGAACACTGAAGCTTTCTTT.

This chain links TRBV10-1 with TRBJ2-2, with D uncertain. The CDR3 runs to 13 residues. Germline V gene sequence: CDR1 WNHNN, CDR2 SYGVQD (reference sequence). V was trimmed by 0 bases and J by 7 bases, leaving 6 bases between them. Here the CDR3 DNA reads TGCGCCAGCAGTGAGTCGTTGGGCGGGGAGCTGTTTTTT. It codes for CASSESLGGELFF.

The chain couples TRBV19 to TRBJ2-1; TRBD1 matches 9 bases. The V segment lost 10 bases and the J segment 6 bases; nucleotides outside the gene matches: 13. The CDR3 totals 15 residues. In germline, CDR1 is LNHDA, CDR2 SQIVND (reference sequence). The CDR3 nucleotides are TGTGCCACCTTACCCGGGACAGGGTGGGGCAATGAGCAGTTCTTC. Its protein is CATLPGTGWGNEQFF.

The chain couples TRBV11-3 to TRBJ2-5; perhaps TRBD1 as D (8 bases). Germline V gene sequence: CDR1 SGHNT, CDR2 YENEEA. This CDR3 is 13 amino acids long. Trimming took 5 bases from V and 5 from J, leaving 12 bases between them. CDR3 amino acids: CASSTGGVETQYF. In DNA form, the CDR3 reads TGTGCCAGCAGCACAGGGGGGGTGGAGACCCAGTACTTC.